This T cell receptor beta chain was sequenced in a study of glioma-infiltrating T cells after dendritic cell vaccination. Turning to the study itself: Patients had newly diagnosed or recurrent glioblastoma and received dendritic cell vaccines. Autologous tumor lysate-pulsed dendritic cell vaccination was given between about 2003 and 2013.

V was clipped by 5 bases and J by 4 bases, with 9 bases between them. The CDR3 sequence is 14 residues long. Germline CDR1 SGHTA, CDR2 FQGNSA. The primer mix had 60 V beta and 13 J beta primers. Assay used: immunoSEQ multiplex PCR; TCRdb lists only in-frame clones, some missing. The sample lists about 38,000 clones, roughly four fifths occurring once. Turning to this clone: Antigen: not known.

Study conclusions and caveats: Only a small number of patients had complete blood and tumor samples.

The chain has TRBV7-2 and TRBJ1-6; the D gene is possibly TRBD1 (5 bases). The sequencing here drew on blood, taken before dendritic cell vaccination. This TCR was recovered from a human donor with glioblastoma. The CDR3 bases are TGTGCCAGCAGCGTGCAGGGATATAATTCACCCCTCCACTTT. Its translation: CASSVQGYNSPLHF. The entire variable domain, with the rest obtained from reference TRBV7-2 and TRBJ1-6, is as follows: GAGVSQSPSNKVTEKGKDVELRCDPISGHTALYWYRQSLGQGLEFLIYFQGNSAPDKSGLPSDRFSAERTGGSVSTLTIQRTQQEDSAVYLCASSVQGYNSPLHFGNGTRLTVT.